The 26 T cell receptor beta chains presented below share a single source sample, sequenced in a study of blood T cell repertoires in COVID-19. Repertoires were generated with immunoSEQ multiplex PCR, while TCRdb's copy carries only in-frame clones and drops some. The sample has 150,000 to 180,000 clones, about 73% seen once. Sequencing input: peripheral blood. Receptors originate from a man aged 80 or over with acute or convalescent COVID-19.

The CDR3: CAIGGAGLDTQYF. The CDR3 coding sequence is TGTGCCATCGGGGGGGCAGGACTAGATACGCAGTATTTT. The V and J genes are TRBV10-3 and TRBJ2-3; maybe TRBD2 (7 bases). Germline loops: CDR1 ENHRY, CDR2 SYGVKD. Trimming left V 8 bases short and J 5 bases short, with 14 bases between. The CDR3 length is 13 residues.

The chain recombines TRBV5-1 with TRBJ1-5; unclear D gene. Germline-derived CDR1 and CDR2 are SGHRS and YFSETQ. There are 14 residues in the CDR3. V was shortened by 1 base and J by 5 bases, with 10 bases between the two germline ends. CDR3 in DNA: TGCGCCAGCAGCTTGCGCGGGCGAGATCAGCCCCAGCATTTT. It yields the protein CASSLRGRDQPQHF.

This clone was found a few times. This chain connects TRBV1 to TRBJ2-3; the table's D call, TRBD2, was not checked against the DNA. TRBV1 is a listed pseudogene. This CDR3 contains 14 residues. The CDR3 protein is CTSSGSGGTDTQYF. Here the CDR3 DNA reads TGCACCAGCAGCGGGAGCGGGGGGACAGATACGCAGTATTTT.

J is TRBJ2-5 and V is TRBV6-1; 9 bases align to TRBD2. CDR1 is MNHNS, CDR2 SASEGT, per germline. The CDR3 spans 14 residues. The V segment lost 2 bases and the J segment 3 bases; nucleotides outside the gene matches: 1. DNA of the CDR3: TGTGCCAGCAGTGAAAGACTAGCGGAAGAGACCCAGTACTTC. Amino acid sequence: CASSERLAEETQYF.

This rearrangement joins TRBV29-1 to TRBJ2-3; 8 bases map to TRBD2. The CDR3 covers 14 residues. Losses at the gene ends were 4 bases for V and 1 base for J; bases not matched to a gene: 4. Germline values: CDR1 SQVTM, CDR2 ANQGSEA. CDR3 sequence reads: CSVGAGGGTDTQYF. CDR3 in DNA: TGCAGCGTTGGCGCGGGGGGCGGCACAGATACGCAGTATTTT.

This chain uses TRBV11-2 with TRBJ1-1, with D tentatively TRBD1 (6 bases). The CDR3 loop spans 13 amino acids. The V gene lost 5 bases and the J gene lost 10 bases, with 17 bases spanning the gap. The germline gives CDR1 SGHAT, CDR2 FQNNGV. The CDR3 DNA follows: TGTGCCAGCAGCCCCTTCGAAGGGGGTCGAGCTTTCTTT. Translated, it gives CASSPFEGGRAFF.

The chain carries TRBV14 and TRBJ1-4, with 12 positions matching TRBD1. The V segment lost 3 bases and the J segment 10 bases; nucleotides outside the gene matches: 6. Germline-derived CDR1 and CDR2 are SGHDN and FVKESK. CDR3 length equals 15 residues. CDR3 bases: TGTGCCAGCAGCCAGGCCGGGACAGGGGGCGGAAAACTGTTTTTT. Amino acid sequence: CASSQAGTGGGKLFF.

The V call is TRBV2, the J call TRBJ2-7, with TRBD1 matching 10 bases. The germline V gene encodes CDR1 SNHLY and CDR2 FYNNEI. The CDR3 consists of 14 residues. Unmatched junction bases numbered 2, after V lost 6 bases and J lost 0 bases. The CDR3 protein is CASRGTGDSYEQYF. The CDR3 DNA follows: TGTGCCAGCAGGGGGACAGGGGACTCCTACGAGCAGTACTTC.

A few counts support this clone. The gene calls are TRBV12-3 or TRBV12-4 and TRBJ2-5; D is perhaps TRBD1 (5 bases). Trimming stripped 1 base from V and 2 bases from J, with 5 bases between. The CDR3 consists of 13 residues. CDR3 nucleotides: TGTGCCAGCAGTTTAGGGACACAAGAGACCCAGTACTTC. As protein: CASSLGTQETQYF.

The chain recombines TRBV6-5 with TRBJ1-4; D not certain. The CDR3 is 15 residues long. In germline, CDR1 is MNHEY, CDR2 SVGAGI. The V end lost 1 base, the J end lost 4 bases, and 10 bases lay between the germline ends. CDR3 residues: CASSYYGSVNEKLFF. CDR3 nucleotides: TGTGCCAGCAGTTACTATGGCAGTGTTAATGAAAAACTGTTTTTT.

There are a few counts of this clone. The chain employs TRBV29-1 and TRBJ2-6; D may be TRBD2 (5 bases). The CDR3 totals 15 residues. The V end was cut by 5 bases, the J end by 2 bases, with 13 bases between. Germline V gene lookup returns CDR1 SQVTM and CDR2 ANQGSEA. CDR3 in DNA: TGCAGCGTTTTGGCCGACGGGGCTGGGGCCAACGTCCTGACTTTC. Translation gives CSVLADGAGANVLTF.

The J gene is TRBJ2-3, the V gene TRBV5-1; 7 bases are shared with TRBD2. Per the germline V gene, CDR1 is SGHRS and CDR2 is YFSETQ. This CDR3 is built from 14 residues. The V gene end was trimmed by 4 bases and the J gene end by 2 bases; junction bases not matched to a gene: 4. DNA for the CDR3: TGCGCCAGCAGCCGGGGGGAGCCCACAGATACGCAGTATTTT. Amino acid sequence: CASSRGEPTDTQYF.

A few counts support this clone. The chain recombines TRBV5-1 with TRBJ2-3, with 9 bases matching TRBD2. Germline V lookup: CDR1 SGHRS, CDR2 YFSETQ. The CDR3 is 16 residues long. The junction had 10 bases not matched to a gene; V was cut back by 4 bases and J by 4 bases. The CDR3 sequence is CASSRLASGGSDTQYF. CDR3 DNA sequence: TGCGCCAGCAGCAGGTTGGCCAGCGGGGGGTCAGATACGCAGTATTTT.

The chain couples TRBV7-7 to TRBJ2-2; 7 nucleotides agree with TRBD2. The V gene end was trimmed by 4 bases and the J gene end by 6 bases; junction bases not matched to a gene: 5. The CDR3 sequence is 14 residues long. Germline-derived CDR1 and CDR2 are SSHAT and FNYEAQ (reference sequence). The CDR3 region is CASSSTRGAGELFF. In DNA form, the CDR3 reads TGTGCCAGCAGCTCTACCCGGGGGGCCGGGGAGCTGTTTTTT.

The CDR3: CASSNEGGSSTDTQYF. DNA for the CDR3: TGTGCCAGCAGTAACGAAGGGGGCTCTAGCACAGATACGCAGTATTTT. This chain joins TRBV6-4 and TRBJ2-3, with 7 bases matching TRBD1. V lost 5 bases to trimming and J lost 0 bases; unmatched junction nucleotides: 8. This CDR3 is built from 16 residues. CDR1 is MRHNA and CDR2 is SNTAGT in the germline V gene.

J is TRBJ1-1 and V is TRBV20-1, with 10 bases aligning to TRBD1. Germline V CDR1 and CDR2: DFQATT, SNEGSKA (reference sequence). The CDR3 consists of 14 residues. After removal of 3 bases from V and 5 bases from J, the junction contained 6 bases not matched to a gene. CDR3 coding DNA: TGCAGTGCTAGTCTGACAGGGGGCGAAACTGAAGCTTTCTTT. Protein product: CSASLTGGETEAFF.

The chain has TRBV6-2 or TRBV6-3 and TRBJ1-5; no clear D gene. Germline V gene data show CDR1 as MNHEY and CDR2 as SVGEGT. This CDR3 is 12 amino acids long. V was clipped by 2 bases and J by 4 bases, with 3 bases between them. CDR3 residues: CASSYRNQPQHF. The CDR3 DNA reads as TGTGCCAGCAGTTACCGGAATCAGCCCCAGCATTTT.

This CDR3 is CASSNPRQGAIGNTIYF. As DNA, the CDR3 is TGTGCCAGCAGCAATCCCCGACAGGGGGCAATTGGAAACACCATATATTTT. The rearrangement joins TRBV5-4 to TRBJ1-3, with 10 bases matching TRBD1. The V segment lost 4 bases and the J segment 3 bases; nucleotides outside the gene matches: 10. This CDR3 is 17 amino acids long. Germline V CDR1 and CDR2: SGHNT, YYREEE (reference sequence).

V gene TRBV7-9 combines with J gene TRBJ2-3; D is ambiguous. Germline V lookup: CDR1 SEHNR, CDR2 FQNEAQ (reference sequence). V was pared by 4 bases and J by 4 bases, with 9 bases between. CDR3 length equals 13 residues. CDR3 nucleotides: TGTGCCAGCAGCTCTGGCCTCCCAGATACGCAGTATTTT. It yields the protein CASSSGLPDTQYF.

The chain couples TRBV5-5 to TRBJ2-7; TRBD2 might be the D (7 bases). Between the trimmed V and J ends, which lost 4 bases and 6 bases, there was a span of 17 bases. The CDR3 is made up of 14 amino acids. Germline V gene data show CDR1 as SGHKS and CDR2 as YYEKEE (reference sequence). CDR3 loop: CASSGRGRVTEQYF. Written as DNA, the CDR3 is TGTGCCAGCAGCGGGCGGGGGCGGGTCACCGAGCAGTACTTC.

The V and J genes are TRBV19 and TRBJ1-1; D gene unclear. Germline CDR1 reads LNHDA; CDR2 reads SQIVND (reference sequence). V lost 5 bases and J 1 base, leaving 11 bases between the germline ends. The CDR3 contains 14 residues. The CDR3 nucleotides read TGTGCCAGTAGTGGTACTGCGGGGAACACTGAAGCTTTCTTT. It encodes CASSGTAGNTEAFF. Complete variable domain (other parts from reference TRBV19 and TRBJ1-1): DGGITQSPKYLFRKEGQNVTLSCEQNLNHDAMYWYRQDPGQGLRLIYYSQIVNDFQKGDIAEGYSVSREKKESFPLTVTSAQKNPTAFYLCASSGTAGNTEAFFGQGTRLTVV.

The chain uses TRBV19 and TRBJ1-5; D remains unclear. The CDR3 loop spans 15 amino acids. V lost 6 bases, J lost 1 base, and 13 bases lay in between. Per the germline V gene, CDR1 is LNHDA and CDR2 is SQIVND (reference sequence). The CDR3 reads CASRETYKSNQPQHF. The CDR3 bases are TGTGCCAGTAGGGAGACCTACAAGAGCAATCAGCCCCAGCATTTT.

With regard to this clone: Other DNA sequences within the sample encode an identical CDR3. The rearrangement uses TRBV10-3 and TRBJ2-3, with 8 bases that match TRBD2. The CDR3 extends over 16 amino acids. Germline V gene sequence: CDR1 ENHRY, CDR2 SYGVKD. The V segment lost 0 bases and the J segment 0 bases; nucleotides outside the gene matches: 2. The CDR3 region has the DNA TGTGCCATCAGTGAGTCTCGGGGGGGCAGCACAGATACGCAGTATTTT. Translation gives CAISESRGGSTDTQYF.

The chain has TRBV7-6 and TRBJ2-1; D is perhaps TRBD1 (6 bases). The CDR3 loop spans 14 amino acids. V lost 5 bases to trimming and J lost 5 bases, with 13 bases between them. CDR1 is SGHVS, CDR2 FNYEAQ, per germline. This CDR3 is CASSRDIADNEQFF. The CDR3 DNA is TGTGCCAGCAGCCGGGACATAGCTGACAATGAGCAGTTCTTC.

This clone was picked up many times. The chain is built from TRBV5-8 and TRBJ2-5; maybe TRBD1 (5 bases). Per the germline V gene, CDR1 is SGHTS and CDR2 is YDEGEE. CDR3 length: 13 residues. V was pared by 2 bases and J by 4 bases, with 9 bases between. CDR3 nucleotides: TGTGCCAGCAGCTTTAAGGGGCGAGAGACCCAGTACTTC. Residues: CASSFKGRETQYF.

This clone occurred a few times. This chain links TRBV6-5 with TRBJ1-6; TRBD1 might be the D (5 bases). V was shortened by 6 bases and J by 7 bases, with 10 bases between the two germline ends. This CDR3 is 13 amino acids long. Germline CDR1 is MNHEY and CDR2 is SVGAGI. The CDR3 region is CASSQGWNSPLHF. The CDR3 DNA is TGTGCCAGCAGCCAGGGATGGAATTCACCCCTCCACTTT.